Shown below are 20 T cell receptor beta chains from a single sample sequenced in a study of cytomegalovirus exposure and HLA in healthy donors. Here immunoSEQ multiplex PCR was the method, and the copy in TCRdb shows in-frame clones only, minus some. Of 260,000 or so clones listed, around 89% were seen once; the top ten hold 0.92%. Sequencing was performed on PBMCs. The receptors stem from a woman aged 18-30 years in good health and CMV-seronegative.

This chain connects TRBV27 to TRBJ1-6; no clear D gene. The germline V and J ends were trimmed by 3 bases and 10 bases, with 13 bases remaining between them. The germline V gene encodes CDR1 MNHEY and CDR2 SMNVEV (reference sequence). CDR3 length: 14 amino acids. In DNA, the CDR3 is TGTGCCAGCAGTTTGGTGAGGGTAAGGTCACCCCTCCACTTT. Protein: CASSLVRVRSPLHF.

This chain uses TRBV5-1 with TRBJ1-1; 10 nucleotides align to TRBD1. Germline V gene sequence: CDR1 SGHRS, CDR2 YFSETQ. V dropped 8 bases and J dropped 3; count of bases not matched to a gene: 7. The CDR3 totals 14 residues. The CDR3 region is CASQSGTGDTEAFF. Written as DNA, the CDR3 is TGCGCCAGTCAGTCCGGGACAGGGGACACTGAAGCTTTCTTT.

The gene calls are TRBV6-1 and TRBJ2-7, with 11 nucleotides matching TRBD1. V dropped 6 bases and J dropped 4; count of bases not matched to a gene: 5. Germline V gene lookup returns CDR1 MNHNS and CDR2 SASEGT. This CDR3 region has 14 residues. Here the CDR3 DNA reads TGTGCCAGCAGCACGGACAGGGGGCGGTACGAGCAGTACTTC. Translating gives CASSTDRGRYEQYF.

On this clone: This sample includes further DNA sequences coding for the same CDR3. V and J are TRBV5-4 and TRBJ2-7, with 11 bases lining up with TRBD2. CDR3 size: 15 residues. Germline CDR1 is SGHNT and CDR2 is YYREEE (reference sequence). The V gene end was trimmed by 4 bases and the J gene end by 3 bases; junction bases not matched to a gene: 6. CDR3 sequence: CASSLGLAGGYEQYF. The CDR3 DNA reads TGTGCCAGCAGCCTGGGGCTAGCGGGAGGCTACGAGCAGTACTTC.

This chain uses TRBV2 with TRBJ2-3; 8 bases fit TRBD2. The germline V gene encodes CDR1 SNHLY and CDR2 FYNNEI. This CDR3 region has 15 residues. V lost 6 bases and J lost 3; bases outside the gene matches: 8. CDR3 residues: CASSASGSWTDTQYF. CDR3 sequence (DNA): TGTGCCAGCAGCGCTAGCGGGTCATGGACAGATACGCAGTATTTT. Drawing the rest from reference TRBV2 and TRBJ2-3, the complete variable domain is EPEVTQTPSHQVTQMGQEVILRCVPISNHLYFYWYRQILGQKVEFLVSFYNNEISEKSEIFDDQFSVERPDGSNFTLKIRSTKLEDSAMYFCASSASGSWTDTQYFGPGTRLTVL.

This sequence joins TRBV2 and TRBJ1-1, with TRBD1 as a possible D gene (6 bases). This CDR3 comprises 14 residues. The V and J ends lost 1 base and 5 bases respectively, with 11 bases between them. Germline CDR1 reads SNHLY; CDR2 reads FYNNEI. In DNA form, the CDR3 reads TGTGCCAGCAGTGAAGAGGGAAGGGGGACTGAAGCTTTCTTT. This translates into CASSEEGRGTEAFF.

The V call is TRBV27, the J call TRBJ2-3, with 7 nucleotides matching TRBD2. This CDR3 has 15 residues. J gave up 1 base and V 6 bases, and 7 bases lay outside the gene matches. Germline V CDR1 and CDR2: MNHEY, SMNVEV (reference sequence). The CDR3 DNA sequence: TGTGCCAGCAGAAATAGCGGGTTTGGCACAGATACGCAGTATTTT. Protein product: CASRNSGFGTDTQYF.

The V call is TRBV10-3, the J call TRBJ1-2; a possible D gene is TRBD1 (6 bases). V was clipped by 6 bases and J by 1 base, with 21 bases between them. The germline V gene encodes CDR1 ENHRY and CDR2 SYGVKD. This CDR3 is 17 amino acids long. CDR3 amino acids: CAIRPPGHGTFNYGYTF. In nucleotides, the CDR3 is TGTGCCATCAGACCCCCGGGACATGGAACCTTTAACTATGGCTACACCTTC.

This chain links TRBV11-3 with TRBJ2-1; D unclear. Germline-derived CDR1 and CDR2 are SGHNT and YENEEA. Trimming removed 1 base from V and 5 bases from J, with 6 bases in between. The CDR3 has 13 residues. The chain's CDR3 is CASSLGQNNEQFF. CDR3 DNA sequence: TGTGCCAGCAGCTTAGGTCAGAACAATGAGCAGTTCTTC.

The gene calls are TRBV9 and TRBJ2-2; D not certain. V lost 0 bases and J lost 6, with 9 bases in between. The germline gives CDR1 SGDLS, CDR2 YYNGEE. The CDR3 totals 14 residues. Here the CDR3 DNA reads TGTGCCAGCAGCGTAGGGATGGGCTCCGGGGAGCTGTTTTTT. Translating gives CASSVGMGSGELFF.

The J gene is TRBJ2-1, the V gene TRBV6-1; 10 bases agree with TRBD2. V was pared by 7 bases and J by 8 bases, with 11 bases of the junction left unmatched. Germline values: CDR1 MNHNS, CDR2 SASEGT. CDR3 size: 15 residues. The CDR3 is CASIELAGSYDEQFF. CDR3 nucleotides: TGTGCCAGCATCGAACTAGCGGGATCTTACGATGAGCAGTTCTTC.

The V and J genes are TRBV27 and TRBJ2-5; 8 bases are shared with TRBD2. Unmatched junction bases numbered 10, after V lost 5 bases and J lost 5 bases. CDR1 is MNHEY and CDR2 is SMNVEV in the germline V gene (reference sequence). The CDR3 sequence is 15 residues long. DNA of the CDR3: TGTGCCAGCAGTCCCTATATAAGCGGGAGTGAGACCCAGTACTTC. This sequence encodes CASSPYISGSETQYF.

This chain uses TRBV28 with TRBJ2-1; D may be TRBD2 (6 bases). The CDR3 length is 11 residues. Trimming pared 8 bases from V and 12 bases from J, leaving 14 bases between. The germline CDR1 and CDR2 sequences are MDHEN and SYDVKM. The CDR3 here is CASSLPGVQFF. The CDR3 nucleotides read TGTGCCAGCTCCCTGCCGGGAGTGCAGTTCTTC.

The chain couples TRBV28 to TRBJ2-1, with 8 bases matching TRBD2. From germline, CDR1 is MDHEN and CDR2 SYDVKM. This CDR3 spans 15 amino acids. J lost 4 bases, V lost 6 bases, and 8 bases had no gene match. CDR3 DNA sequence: TGTGCCAGCAGCGCGGGGGGTACCATTTACAATGAGCAGTTCTTC. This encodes CASSAGGTIYNEQFF.

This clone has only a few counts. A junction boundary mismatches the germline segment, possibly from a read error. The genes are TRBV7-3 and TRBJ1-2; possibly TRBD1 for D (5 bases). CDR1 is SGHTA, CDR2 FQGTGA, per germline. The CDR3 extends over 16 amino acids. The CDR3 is CASSLTPAGGPGSYTF. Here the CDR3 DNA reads TGTGCCAGCAGCCTAACTCCGGCGGGGGGACCGGGGAGCTACACCTTC.

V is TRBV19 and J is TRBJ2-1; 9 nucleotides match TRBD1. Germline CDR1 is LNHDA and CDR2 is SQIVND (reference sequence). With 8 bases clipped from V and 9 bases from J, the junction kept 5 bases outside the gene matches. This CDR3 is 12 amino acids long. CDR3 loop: CASLQGAGEQFF. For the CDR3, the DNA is TGTGCCAGTCTACAGGGGGCGGGTGAGCAGTTCTTC.

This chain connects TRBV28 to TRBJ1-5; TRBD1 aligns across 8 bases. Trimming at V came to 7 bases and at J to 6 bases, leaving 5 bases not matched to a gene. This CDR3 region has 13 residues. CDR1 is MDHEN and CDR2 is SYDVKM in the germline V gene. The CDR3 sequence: CASTTGGGQPQHF. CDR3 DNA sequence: TGTGCCAGCACCACAGGGGGGGGTCAGCCCCAGCATTTT.

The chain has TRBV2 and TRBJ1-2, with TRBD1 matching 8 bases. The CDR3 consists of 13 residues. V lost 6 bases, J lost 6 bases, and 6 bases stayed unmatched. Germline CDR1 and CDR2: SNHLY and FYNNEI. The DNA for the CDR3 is TGTGCCAGCAGCGGACGGACAGGGAATGGCTACACCTTC. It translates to CASSGRTGNGYTF.

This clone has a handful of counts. The CDR3 DNA reads as TGCGCCAGCAGCACCGGGACTGGCTACGAGCAGTACTTC. Translated, it gives CASSTGTGYEQYF. This chain connects TRBV5-1 to TRBJ2-7; D perhaps matches TRBD2 (6 bases). Germline assignment: CDR1 SGHRS and CDR2 YFSETQ. The CDR3 runs to 13 residues. V gave up 4 bases and J gave up 3 bases, with 11 bases separating them.

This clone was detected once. The DNA of the CDR3 is TGTGCCAGCAGTCTACTAGCGGGACCCATCCCCTACGAGCAGTACTTC. Translated: CASSLLAGPIPYEQYF. The chain links TRBV27 to TRBJ2-7; 10 bases are a match to TRBD2. Germline V lookup: CDR1 MNHEY, CDR2 SMNVEV (reference sequence). CDR3 size: 16 residues. V was clipped by 5 bases and J by 2 bases; unmatched bases: 9.